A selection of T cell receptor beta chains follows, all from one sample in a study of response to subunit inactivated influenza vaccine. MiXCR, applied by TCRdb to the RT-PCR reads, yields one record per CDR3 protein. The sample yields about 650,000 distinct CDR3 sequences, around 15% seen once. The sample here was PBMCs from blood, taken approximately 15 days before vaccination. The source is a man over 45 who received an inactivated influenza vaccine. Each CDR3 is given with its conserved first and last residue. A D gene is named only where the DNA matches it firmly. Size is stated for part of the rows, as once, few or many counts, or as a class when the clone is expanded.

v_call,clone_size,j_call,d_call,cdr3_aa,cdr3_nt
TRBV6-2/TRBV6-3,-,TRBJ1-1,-,CASSYSVGVANTEAFF,TGTGCCAGCAGTTACTCGGTTGGGGTAGCGAACACTGAAGCTTTCTTT
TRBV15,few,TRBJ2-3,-,CATSRDRAGISTDTQYF,TGTGCCACCAGCAGAGATCGGGCAGGGATTAGCACAGATACGCAGTATTTT
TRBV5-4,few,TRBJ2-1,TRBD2,CASSSPLAGVAGDEQFF,TGTGCCAGCAGCTCTCCACTAGCGGGGGTCGCGGGCGATGAGCAGTTCTTC
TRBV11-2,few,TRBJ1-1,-,CASSLVRARDTEAFF,TGTGCCAGCAGCTTGGTCAGGGCGAGAGACACTGAAGCTTTCTTT
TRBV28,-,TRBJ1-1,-,CASSFFTANTEAFF,TGTGCCAGCAGTTTCTTCACAGCGAACACTGAAGCTTTCTTT
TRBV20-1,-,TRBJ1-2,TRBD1,CSALGQGGAWGYTF,TGCAGTGCGCTGGGACAGGGGGGCGCCTGGGGCTACACCTTC
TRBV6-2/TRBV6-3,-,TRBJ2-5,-,CASSYSFILRDQETQYF,TGTGCCAGCAGTTACTCGTTTATCCTCCGGGACCAAGAGACCCAGTACTTC
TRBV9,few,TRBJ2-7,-,CASSVGPAYEQYF,TGTGCCAGCAGCGTAGGACCCGCCTACGAGCAGTACTTC
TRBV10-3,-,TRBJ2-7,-,CAISEPFSGKYF,TGTGCCATCAGCGAACCATTTTCGGGGAAGTACTTC
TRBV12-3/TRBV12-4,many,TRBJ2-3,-,CASSFVLAVDTQYF,TGTGCCAGCAGTTTCGTCCTAGCTGTGGATACGCAGTATTTT
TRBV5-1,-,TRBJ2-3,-,CASSFSLVAPYGTDTQYF,TGCGCCAGCAGCTTTAGTCTAGTAGCGCCTTACGGCACAGATACGCAGTATTTT
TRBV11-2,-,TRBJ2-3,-,CASSLGSNLDTQYF,TGTGCCAGCAGCTTAGGGTCTAATCTGGATACGCAGTATTTT
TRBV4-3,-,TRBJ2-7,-,CASSQDRDEYYEQYF,TGCGCCAGCAGCCAAGATCGGGACGAATACTACGAGCAGTACTTC
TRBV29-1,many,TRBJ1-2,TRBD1,CSVDPDRGHSGYGYTF,TGCAGCGTTGATCCGGACAGGGGCCATTCAGGCTATGGCTACACCTTC
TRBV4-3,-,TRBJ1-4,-,CASSQDLGGTGSNEKLFF,TGCGCCAGCAGCCAAGATCTTGGAGGGACCGGTTCTAATGAAAAACTGTTTTTT
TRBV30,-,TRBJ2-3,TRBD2,CAWNLLAGGRADTQYF,TGTGCCTGGAATCTACTAGCGGGGGGGCGGGCAGATACGCAGTATTTT
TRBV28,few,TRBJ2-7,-,CASATGGRTYEQYF,TGTGCCAGCGCGACCGGGGGACGGACCTACGAGCAGTACTTC
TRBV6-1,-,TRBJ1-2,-,CASSDYGPRGYTF,TGTGCCAGCAGTGATTACGGCCCGCGCGGCTACACCTTC
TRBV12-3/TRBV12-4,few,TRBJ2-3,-,CASITWGGPTDTQYF,TGTGCCAGCATCACTTGGGGGGGGCCTACAGATACGCAGTATTTT
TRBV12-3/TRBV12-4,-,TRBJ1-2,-,CASSQGVLNYGYTF,TGTGCCAGCAGTCAAGGGGTTCTTAACTATGGCTACACCTTC
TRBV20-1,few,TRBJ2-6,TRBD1,CSAGLRDRVSGANVLTF,TGCAGTGCTGGCCTCCGGGACAGGGTCTCTGGGGCCAACGTCCTGACTTTC
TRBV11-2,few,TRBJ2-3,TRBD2,CASSPYSGSTDTQYF,TGTGCCAGCAGCCCTTATAGCGGGAGCACAGATACGCAGTATTTT
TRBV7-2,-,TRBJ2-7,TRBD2,CASSLAASGSSYEQYF,TGTGCCAGCAGCTTAGCGGCTAGCGGTTCTTCCTACGAGCAGTACTTC
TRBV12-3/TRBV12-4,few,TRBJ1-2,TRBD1,CASNTGGSYGYTF,TGTGCCAGCAATACAGGGGGGAGCTATGGCTACACCTTC
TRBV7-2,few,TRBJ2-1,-,CASSLIGIGYTYNEQFF,TGTGCCAGCAGCCTTATTGGGATAGGCTATACCTACAATGAGCAGTTCTTC
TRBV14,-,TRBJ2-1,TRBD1,CASSQERSPRDRGHNEQFF,TGTGCCAGCAGCCAAGAAAGAAGTCCCCGGGACAGGGGGCACAATGAGCAGTTCTTC
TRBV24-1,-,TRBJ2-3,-,CATSETTDYTDTQYF,TGTGCCACCAGTGAAACGACAGATTACACAGATACGCAGTATTTT
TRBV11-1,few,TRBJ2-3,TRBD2,CASSLEAGTSTTDTQYF,TGTGCCAGCAGCTTAGAGGCCGGGACTAGCACTACAGATACGCAGTATTTT
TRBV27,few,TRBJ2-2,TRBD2,CASSLERGGIAGELFF,TGTGCCAGCAGTTTGGAGCGGGGGGGCATCGCCGGGGAGCTGTTTTTT
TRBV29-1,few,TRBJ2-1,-,CSVLYREGNEQFF,TGCAGCGTTTTATACAGGGAGGGGAATGAGCAGTTCTTC